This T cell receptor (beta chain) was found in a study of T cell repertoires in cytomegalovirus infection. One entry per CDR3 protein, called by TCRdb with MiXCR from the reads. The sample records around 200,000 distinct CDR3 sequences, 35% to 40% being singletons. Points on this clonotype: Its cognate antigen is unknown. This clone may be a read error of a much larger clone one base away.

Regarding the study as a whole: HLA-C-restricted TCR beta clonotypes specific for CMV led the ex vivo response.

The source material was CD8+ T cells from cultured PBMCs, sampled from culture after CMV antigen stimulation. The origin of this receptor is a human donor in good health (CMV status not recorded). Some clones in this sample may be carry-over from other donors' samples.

The CDR3 loop is CASSPGVAGSNQLQHF. The CDR3 coding sequence is TGTGCCAGCAGCCCCGGGGTAGCTGGGAGCAATCAGCTCCAGCATTTT. The chain is built from TRBV7-2 and TRBJ1-5, with unresolved D. The CDR3 totals 16 residues. The germline gives CDR1 SGHTA, CDR2 FQGNSA. The full variable domain, completed using reference TRBV7-2 and TRBJ1-5, is GAGVSQSPSNKVTEKGKDVELRCDPISGHTALYWYRQSLGQGLEFLIYFQGNSAPDKSGLPSDRFSAERTGGSVSTLTIQRTQQEDSAVYLCASSPGVAGSNQLQHFGDGTRLSIL.